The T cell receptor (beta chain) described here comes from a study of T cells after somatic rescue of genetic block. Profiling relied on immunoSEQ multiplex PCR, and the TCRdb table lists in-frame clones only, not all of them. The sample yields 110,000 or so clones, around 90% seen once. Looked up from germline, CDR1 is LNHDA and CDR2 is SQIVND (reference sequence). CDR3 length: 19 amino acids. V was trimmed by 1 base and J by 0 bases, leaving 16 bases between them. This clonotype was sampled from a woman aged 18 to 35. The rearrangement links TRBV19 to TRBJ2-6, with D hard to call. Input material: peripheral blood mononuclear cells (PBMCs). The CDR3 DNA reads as TGTGCCAGTAGTATAGTAGGGCGCAGTGTCACCTCTGGGGCCAACGTCCTGACTTTC. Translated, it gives CASSIVGRSVTSGANVLTF.